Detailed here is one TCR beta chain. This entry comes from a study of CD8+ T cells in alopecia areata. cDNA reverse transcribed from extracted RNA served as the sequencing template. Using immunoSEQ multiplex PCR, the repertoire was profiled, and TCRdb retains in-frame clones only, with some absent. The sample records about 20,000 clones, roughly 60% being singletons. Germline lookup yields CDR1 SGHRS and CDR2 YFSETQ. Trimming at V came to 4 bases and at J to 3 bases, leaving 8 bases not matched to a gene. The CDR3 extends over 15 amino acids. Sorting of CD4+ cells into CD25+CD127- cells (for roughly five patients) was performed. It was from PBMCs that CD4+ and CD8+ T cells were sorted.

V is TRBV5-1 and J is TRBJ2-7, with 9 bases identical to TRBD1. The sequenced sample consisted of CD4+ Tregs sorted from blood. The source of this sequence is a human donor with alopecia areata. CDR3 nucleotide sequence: TGCGCCAGCAGCGTAGGACAGGGGAGTGTCTACGAGCAGTACTTC. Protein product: CASSVGQGSVYEQYF. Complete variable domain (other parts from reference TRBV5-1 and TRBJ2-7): KAGVTQTPRYLIKTRGQQVTLSCSPISGHRSVSWYQQTPGQGLQFLFEYFSETQRNKGNFPGRFSGRQFSNSRSEMNVSTLELGDSALYLCASSVGQGSVYEQYFGPGTRLTVT.